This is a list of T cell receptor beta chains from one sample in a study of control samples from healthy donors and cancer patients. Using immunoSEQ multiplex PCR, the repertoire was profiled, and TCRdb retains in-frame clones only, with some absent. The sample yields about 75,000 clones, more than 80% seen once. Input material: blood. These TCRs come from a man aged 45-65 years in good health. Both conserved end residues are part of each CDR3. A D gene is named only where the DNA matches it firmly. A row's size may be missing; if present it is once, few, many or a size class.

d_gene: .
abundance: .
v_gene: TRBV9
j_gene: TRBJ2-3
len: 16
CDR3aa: CASSAHSRSSTDTQYF
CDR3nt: TGTGCCAGCAGCGCTCATAGCCGTTCTAGCACAGATACGCAGTATTTT

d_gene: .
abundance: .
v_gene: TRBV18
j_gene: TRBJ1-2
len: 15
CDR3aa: CASSPLGGRVYGYTF
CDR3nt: TGTGCCAGCTCACCACTCGGGGGACGGGTTTATGGCTACACCTTC

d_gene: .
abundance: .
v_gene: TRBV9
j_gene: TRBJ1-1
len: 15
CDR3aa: CASSPTGEPNTEAFF
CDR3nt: TGTGCCAGCAGCCCAACGGGGGAACCGAACACTGAAGCTTTCTTT

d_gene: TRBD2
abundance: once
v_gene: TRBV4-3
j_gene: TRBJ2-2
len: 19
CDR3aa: CASSQERWLAGGGTGELFF
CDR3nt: TGCGCCAGCAGCCAAGAACGATGGCTAGCGGGAGGGGGCACCGGGGAGCTGTTTTTT

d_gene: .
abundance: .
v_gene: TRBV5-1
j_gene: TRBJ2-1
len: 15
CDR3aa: CASSPTPSLANEQFF
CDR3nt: TGCGCCAGCAGCCCGACTCCTAGTTTAGCAAATGAGCAGTTCTTC

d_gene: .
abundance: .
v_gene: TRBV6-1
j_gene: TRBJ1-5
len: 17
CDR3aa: CASSEAEGGVSNQPQHF
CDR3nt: TGTGCCAGCAGTGAAGCTGAGGGGGGGGTTAGCAATCAGCCCCAGCATTTT

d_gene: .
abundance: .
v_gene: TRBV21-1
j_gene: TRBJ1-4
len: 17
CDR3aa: CASSPSRRGTTNEKLFF
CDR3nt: TGTGCCAGCAGCCCCTCCCGAAGGGGAACAACTAATGAAAAACTGTTTTTT

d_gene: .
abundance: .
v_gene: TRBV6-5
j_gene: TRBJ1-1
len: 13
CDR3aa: CASTWGSVTEAFF
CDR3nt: TGTGCCAGCACCTGGGGGTCCGTAACAGAAGCTTTCTTT

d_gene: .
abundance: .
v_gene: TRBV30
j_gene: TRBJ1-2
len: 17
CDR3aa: CAWSVTLGGTSNYGYTF
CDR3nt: TGTGCCTGGAGTGTAACGCTAGGGGGGACATCTAACTATGGCTACACCTTC

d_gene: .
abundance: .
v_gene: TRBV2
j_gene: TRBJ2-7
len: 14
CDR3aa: CASTRGRGAYEQYF
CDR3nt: TGTGCCAGCACCCGGGGCAGGGGAGCCTACGAGCAGTACTTC

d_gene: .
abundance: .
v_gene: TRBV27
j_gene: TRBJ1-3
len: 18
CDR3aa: CASSPSPEQGSLGNTIYF
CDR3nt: TGTGCCAGCAGTCCCTCTCCCGAACAGGGTTCCCTAGGAAACACCATATATTTT

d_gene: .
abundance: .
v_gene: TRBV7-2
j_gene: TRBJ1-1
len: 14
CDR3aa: CASRDAAVNTEAFF
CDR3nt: TGTGCCAGCAGAGACGCGGCAGTGAACACTGAAGCTTTCTTT

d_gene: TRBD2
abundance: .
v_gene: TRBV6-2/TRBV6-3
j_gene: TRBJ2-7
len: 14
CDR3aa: CASSQLAGQVEQYF
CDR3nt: TGTGCCAGCAGTCAACTAGCGGGACAGGTCGAGCAGTACTTC

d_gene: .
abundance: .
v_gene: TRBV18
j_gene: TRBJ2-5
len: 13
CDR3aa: CASSTNGQETQYF
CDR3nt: TGTGCCAGCTCCACCAACGGCCAAGAGACCCAGTACTTC

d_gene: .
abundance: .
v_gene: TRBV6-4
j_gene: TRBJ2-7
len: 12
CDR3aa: CASSPHVYEQYF
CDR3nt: TGTGCCAGCAGCCCCCATGTCTACGAGCAGTACTTC

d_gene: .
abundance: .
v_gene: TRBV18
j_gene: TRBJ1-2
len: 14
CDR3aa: CASSPSGNDYGYTF
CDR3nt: TGTGCCAGCTCACCATCAGGGAACGACTATGGCTACACCTTC

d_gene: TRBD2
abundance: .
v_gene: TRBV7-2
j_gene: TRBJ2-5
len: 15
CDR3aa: CASSPVGGRAETQYF
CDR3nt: TGTGCCAGCAGCCCGGTGGGCGGGAGAGCAGAGACCCAGTACTTC

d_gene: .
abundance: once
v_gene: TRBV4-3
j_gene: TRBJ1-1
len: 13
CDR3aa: CASSQMRSTEAFF
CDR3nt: TGCGCCAGCAGCCAAATGCGATCCACTGAAGCTTTCTTT

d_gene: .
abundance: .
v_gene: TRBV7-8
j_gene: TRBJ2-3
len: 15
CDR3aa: CASRPGGSRGDTQYF
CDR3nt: TGTGCCAGCAGACCAGGGGGATCGCGGGGAGATACGCAGTATTTT

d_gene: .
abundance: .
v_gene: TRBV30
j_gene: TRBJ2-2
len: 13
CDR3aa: CAWSPMGTGELFF
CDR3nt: TGTGCCTGGAGTCCCATGGGCACCGGGGAGCTGTTTTTT

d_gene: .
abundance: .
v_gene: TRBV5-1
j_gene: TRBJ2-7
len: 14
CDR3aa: CASSLALALNEQYF
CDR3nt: TGCGCCAGCAGCTTGGCCCTAGCGTTGAACGAGCAGTACTTC

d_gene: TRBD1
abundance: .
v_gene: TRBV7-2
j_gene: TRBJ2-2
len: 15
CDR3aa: CASRLPGQGTGELFF
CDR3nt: TGTGCCAGCAGGCTCCCGGGACAGGGTACCGGGGAGCTGTTTTTT

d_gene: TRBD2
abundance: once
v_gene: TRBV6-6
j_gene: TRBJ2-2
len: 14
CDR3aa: CASKRGGSTGELFF
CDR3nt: TGTGCCAGCAAAAGAGGCGGGAGCACCGGGGAGCTGTTTTTT

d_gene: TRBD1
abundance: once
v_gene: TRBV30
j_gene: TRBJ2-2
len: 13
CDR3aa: CALPGQGAGELFF
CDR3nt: TGTGCCTTGCCGGGACAGGGGGCCGGGGAGCTGTTTTTT

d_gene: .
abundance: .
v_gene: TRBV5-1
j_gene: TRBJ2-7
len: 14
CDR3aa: CASSLPGGGYEQYF
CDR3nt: TGCGCCAGCAGCTTACCCGGTGGGGGCTACGAGCAGTACTTC

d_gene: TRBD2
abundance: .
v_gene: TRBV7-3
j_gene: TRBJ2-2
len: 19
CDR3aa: CASSLTPGLAGVNTGELFF
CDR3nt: TGTGCCAGCAGCTTAACCCCGGGACTAGCGGGAGTGAACACCGGGGAGCTGTTTTTT

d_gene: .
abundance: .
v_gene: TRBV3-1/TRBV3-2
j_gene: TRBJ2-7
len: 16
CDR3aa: CASSHPPGGASYEQYF
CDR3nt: TGTGCCAGCAGCCATCCGCCCGGGGGAGCTTCCTACGAGCAGTACTTC

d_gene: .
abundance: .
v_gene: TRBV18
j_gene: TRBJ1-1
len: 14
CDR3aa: CASSLGQANTEAFF
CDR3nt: TGTGCCAGCTCACTCGGACAAGCGAACACTGAAGCTTTCTTT